The rows below give T cell receptor beta chains drawn from one sample of a study of blood T cell repertoires in COVID-19. The data were produced by immunoSEQ multiplex PCR, yet TCRdb's version contains in-frame clones alone and is incomplete. The table has some 300,000 clones, 90% seen once. What was sequenced was peripheral blood. These receptors all stem from a woman in her thirties or forties with COVID-19, enrolled during active disease. The CDR3 runs from the conserved cysteine through the conserved F or W. Each record gives: clone size, V gene, J gene, D gene, CDR3 protein, CDR3 DNA. D genes are given only for firm matches. Clone size is not always given. Where it is, it says once, few, many or a class for expanded clones.

once	TRBV7-9	TRBJ2-2	.	CASSPQGGGRELFF	TGTGCCAGCAGCCCTCAAGGGGGGGGCCGGGAGCTGTTTTTT
.	TRBV5-4	TRBJ2-7	.	CASSPLAGSYEQYF	TGTGCCAGCAGCCCACTAGCAGGCTCCTACGAGCAGTACTTC
.	TRBV14	TRBJ1-3	.	CASSQDWAVGNTIYF	TGTGCCAGCAGCCAAGATTGGGCAGTTGGAAACACCATATATTTT
once	TRBV4-2	TRBJ1-2	TRBD1	CASSQGTGMHGYTF	TGTGCCAGCAGCCAGGGGACAGGGATGCATGGCTACACCTTC
once	TRBV12-3/TRBV12-4	TRBJ2-5	TRBD1	CASRTGVQETQYF	TGTGCCAGCAGGACAGGGGTCCAAGAGACCCAGTACTTC
.	TRBV5-4	TRBJ2-7	.	CASSDRGSYEQYF	TGTGCCAGCAGCGATCGGGGGTCCTACGAGCAGTACTTC
.	TRBV28	TRBJ1-2	.	CASSLEGRWYGYTF	TGTGCCAGCAGTTTGGAGGGGAGGTGGTATGGCTACACCTTC
.	TRBV5-4	TRBJ2-3	TRBD2	CASSLRTSGSTDTQYF	TGTGCCAGCAGCCTCAGGACTAGCGGGAGTACAGATACGCAGTATTTT
.	TRBV28	TRBJ1-6	.	CASSSDWPLHF	TGTGCCAGCAGTTCCGACTGGCCCCTCCACTTT
.	TRBV6-4	TRBJ1-2	.	CASSPLPTGSYGYTF	TGTGCCAGCAGCCCCCTCCCGACAGGATCCTATGGCTACACCTTC
once	TRBV11-2	TRBJ1-2	.	CASSLLAYGYTF	TGTGCCAGCAGTCTGCTAGCCTATGGCTACACCTTC